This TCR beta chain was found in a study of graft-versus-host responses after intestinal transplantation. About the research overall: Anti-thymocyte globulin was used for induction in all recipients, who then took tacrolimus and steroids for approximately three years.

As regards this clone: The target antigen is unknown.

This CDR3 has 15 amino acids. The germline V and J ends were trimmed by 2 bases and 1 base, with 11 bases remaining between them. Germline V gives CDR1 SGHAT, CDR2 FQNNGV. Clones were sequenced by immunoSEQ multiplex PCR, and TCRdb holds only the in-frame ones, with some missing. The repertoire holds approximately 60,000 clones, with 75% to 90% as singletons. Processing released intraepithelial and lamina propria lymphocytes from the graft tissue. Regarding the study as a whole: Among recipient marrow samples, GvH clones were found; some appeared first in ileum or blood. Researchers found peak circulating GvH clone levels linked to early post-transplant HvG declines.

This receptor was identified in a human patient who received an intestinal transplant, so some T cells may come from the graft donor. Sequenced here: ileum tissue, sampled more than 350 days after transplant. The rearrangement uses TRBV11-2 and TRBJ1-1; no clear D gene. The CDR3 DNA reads TGTGCCAGCAGCTTATTAGGCAGGCGGAACACTGAAGCTTTCTTT. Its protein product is CASSLLGRRNTEAFF.